This T cell receptor (beta chain) was sequenced in a study of T cell responses to AZD1222 COVID-19 vaccine. The V and J ends lost 0 bases and 4 bases, in that order; junction bases with no gene match: 8. CDR1 SGHDN and CDR2 FVKESK come from the germline V gene. The CDR3 is 17 amino acids. Study findings and constraints: In a largely white British group with more females than males, clonal diversity was possibly underestimated. Increases in Spike-specific TCR breadth and depth were seen after two AZD1222 doses.

Pooled in the analysis were second doses at about 4 or about 12 weeks. This clone was counted a single time. As yet, its antigen is unknown. Some clones are missing from TCRdb's copy, which holds only in-frame ones; the method was immunoSEQ multiplex PCR. This table has approximately 77,000 clones, around 90% appearing once. The V and J genes are TRBV14 and TRBJ2-3; TRBD2 matches at 9 bases. This receptor was identified in an adult who received the AZD1222 COVID-19 vaccine. Sequences were derived from peripheral blood, sampled 28 days after the second AZD1222 dose. In DNA form, the CDR3 reads TGTGCCAGCAGCCAAGATCTGGCGGGGGGGCCCCCAGATACGCAGTATTTT. It yields the protein CASSQDLAGGPPDTQYF.